The 20 T cell receptor beta chains below were found in one sample sequenced in a study of blood T cell repertoires in COVID-19. Here immunoSEQ multiplex PCR was the method, and the copy in TCRdb shows in-frame clones only, minus some. The sample includes 170,000 or so clones, about 86% seen only once; the top ten take over 0.7%. Sequencing was carried out using peripheral blood. The receptors here all came from a woman aged 18-29 years who had recovered from COVID-19.

This clone was recorded only once. The V call is TRBV7-9, the J call TRBJ2-1, with D perhaps TRBD2 (5 bases). Germline V gene sequence: CDR1 SEHNR, CDR2 FQNEAQ (reference sequence). CDR3 length equals 16 residues. The V end lost 1 base, the J end lost 4 bases, and 14 bases lay between the germline ends. The CDR3 is CASSLVGSGIYNEQFF. Written as DNA, the CDR3 is TGTGCCAGCAGCTTAGTTGGCTCGGGGATTTACAATGAGCAGTTCTTC.

The chain links TRBV2 to TRBJ2-3; 7 nucleotides match TRBD1. CDR1 SNHLY and CDR2 FYNNEI come from the germline V gene. The CDR3 is 14 residues long. The junction had 7 bases not matched to a gene; V was cut back by 5 bases and J by 5 bases. CDR3 sequence reads: CASSQGQSKDTQYF. The CDR3, as DNA: TGTGCCAGCAGTCAGGGACAGTCGAAAGATACGCAGTATTTT. The whole variable domain, filled in from reference TRBV2 and TRBJ2-3, reads EPEVTQTPSHQVTQMGQEVILRCVPISNHLYFYWYRQILGQKVEFLVSFYNNEISEKSEIFDDQFSVERPDGSNFTLKIRSTKLEDSAMYFCASSQGQSKDTQYFGPGTRLTVL.

The chain couples TRBV6-5 to TRBJ2-5, with D maybe TRBD2 (7 bases). V lost 2 bases, J lost 4 bases, and 17 bases lay in between. This CDR3 is 16 amino acids long. Germline loops: CDR1 MNHEY, CDR2 SVGAGI. Here the CDR3 reads CASSYEGGFGLETQYF. The CDR3 bases are TGTGCCAGCAGTTACGAGGGGGGGTTCGGATTAGAGACCCAGTACTTC.

V and J are TRBV2 and TRBJ2-7; TRBD2 agrees at 9 bases. The germline V gene encodes CDR1 SNHLY and CDR2 FYNNEI. J gave up 6 bases and V 4 bases, and 10 bases lay outside the gene matches. CDR3 length: 15 amino acids. CDR3 residues: CASSVVSGSSSEQYV. The CDR3 region has the DNA TGTGCCAGCAGTGTCGTTAGCGGGAGTAGTAGCGAGCAGTACGTC.

This rearrangement joins TRBV7-2 to TRBJ2-5; no reliable D call. Deletions cut 5 bases from V and 5 bases from J, with 15 bases between. This CDR3 has 14 amino acids. CDR1 and CDR2 from the germline V gene are SGHTA and FQGNSA. As DNA, the CDR3 is TGTGCCAGCAGCCCCGGGTTCTCAAGGGAGACCCAGTACTTC. Translating gives CASSPGFSRETQYF.

The J gene is TRBJ2-4, the V gene TRBV11-2, with D tentatively TRBD1 (5 bases). The CDR3 is 14 residues long. Germline V gene lookup returns CDR1 SGHAT and CDR2 FQNNGV. Trimming left V 3 bases short and J 5 bases short, with 11 bases between. CDR3 coding DNA: TGTGCCAGCAGCTTTACTTTGACAGAAAACATTCAGTACTTC. Its translation is CASSFTLTENIQYF.

The V and J genes are TRBV6-5 and TRBJ2-5, with D perhaps matching TRBD1 (5 bases). Germline CDR1 is MNHEY and CDR2 is SVGAGI. The V gene lost 1 base and the J gene lost 4 bases, with 7 bases spanning the gap. CDR3 size: 13 residues. CDR3 DNA sequence: TGTGCCAGCAGTTACTGGCAGGGAGAGACCCAGTACTTC. Translated: CASSYWQGETQYF.

CDR3 in amino acids: CASSPREIAGNTGELFF. The CDR3 DNA reads as TGTGCCAGCAGCCCACGGGAAATAGCGGGGAACACCGGGGAGCTGTTTTTT. This sequence joins TRBV11-2 and TRBJ2-2, with 7 bases identical to TRBD2. The junction had 10 bases not matched to a gene; V was cut back by 5 bases and J by 1 base. Germline lookup yields CDR1 SGHAT and CDR2 FQNNGV. CDR3 size: 17 residues.

This sequence joins TRBV7-2 and TRBJ1-1, with D perhaps matching TRBD1 (6 bases). Germline lookup yields CDR1 SGHTA and CDR2 FQGNSA. V dropped 5 bases and J dropped 5 bases, with 12 bases sitting between them. This CDR3 is 13 amino acids long. The CDR3: CASSAGVETEAFF. Written as DNA, the CDR3 is TGTGCCAGCAGCGCAGGGGTGGAAACTGAAGCTTTCTTT.

The chain employs TRBV7-2 and TRBJ2-1; perhaps TRBD2 as D (6 bases). Germline CDR1 reads SGHTA; CDR2 reads FQGNSA. This CDR3 has 15 residues. Trimming took 5 bases from V and 0 from J, leaving 11 bases between them. The CDR3 here is CASSQGLSSYNEQFF. The CDR3, as DNA: TGTGCCAGCAGCCAGGGACTCAGCTCCTACAATGAGCAGTTCTTC.

The V gene is TRBV5-4, the J gene TRBJ2-5; 11 bases match TRBD2. There are 15 residues in the CDR3. Germline lookup yields CDR1 SGHNT and CDR2 YYREEE (reference sequence). V dropped 1 base and J dropped 4; count of bases not matched to a gene: 3. CDR3 bases: TGTGCCAGCAGCTTGCAACTAGCGGGAGCAGAGACCCAGTACTTC. Its protein product is CASSLQLAGAETQYF.

The chain carries TRBV6-4 and TRBJ2-1; tentative D call: TRBD2 (5 bases). CDR1 is MRHNA, CDR2 SNTAGT, per germline. CDR3 length equals 15 residues. Trimming pared 2 bases from V and 2 bases from J, leaving 10 bases between. CDR3 region: CASSDLAGAYNEQFF. DNA of the CDR3: TGTGCCAGCAGTGACCTAGCCGGTGCCTACAATGAGCAGTTCTTC.

The CDR3 DNA follows: TGTGCCAGCAGCGTATGGGACAGGGTCGGCGAGCAGTACTTC. It yields the protein CASSVWDRVGEQYF. The chain carries TRBV9 and TRBJ2-7; 9 bases are a match to TRBD1. This CDR3 has 14 residues. The V gene's germline CDR1 is SGDLS and CDR2 YYNGEE. V lost 1 base and J lost 6; bases outside the gene matches: 5. The full variable domain, completed using reference TRBV9 and TRBJ2-7, is DSGVTQTPKHLITATGQRVTLRCSPRSGDLSVYWYQQSLDQGLQFLIQYYNGEERAKGNILERFSAQQFPDLHSELNLSSLELGDSALYFCASSVWDRVGEQYFGPGTRLTVT.

The chain couples TRBV7-9 to TRBJ2-1; 12 bases match TRBD2. CDR3 length equals 16 residues. CDR1 and CDR2 (germline): SEHNR, FQNEAQ (reference sequence). V shed 5 bases and J 0 bases; nucleotides not matched to a gene: 2. This CDR3 reads CASSRTSGVSYNEQFF. DNA of the CDR3: TGTGCCAGCAGCAGGACTAGCGGGGTCTCCTACAATGAGCAGTTCTTC.

This chain links TRBV6-1 with TRBJ2-3; 11 nucleotides align to TRBD1. The CDR3 covers 20 residues. With 3 bases clipped from V and 2 bases from J, the junction kept 16 bases outside the gene matches. CDR1 and CDR2 (germline): MNHNS, SASEGT. CDR3 DNA: TGTGCCAGCAGTGAGGGGACAGGGGGTAGGACTAGCCCGATCACAGATACGCAGTATTTT. This codes for CASSEGTGGRTSPITDTQYF.

The genes are TRBV28 and TRBJ2-3; TRBD1 aligns across 7 bases. The CDR3 is 15 residues long. Trimming cost V 5 bases and J 5 bases; bases outside gene matches: 10. CDR1 is MDHEN and CDR2 is SYDVKM in the germline V gene. The CDR3 sequence: CASSRDRAGGDTQYF. The CDR3 DNA reads as TGTGCCAGCAGTCGCGACAGGGCTGGGGGAGATACGCAGTATTTT.

On this clone itself: This specimen includes other DNA sequences encoding the same CDR3. This sequence joins TRBV18 and TRBJ1-4; TRBD1 matches at 7 bases. CDR1 is KGHSH and CDR2 is LQKENI in the germline V gene. The CDR3 sequence is 15 residues long. With 3 bases clipped from V and 0 bases from J, the junction kept 1 base outside the gene matches. CDR3 loop: CASSPTGATNEKLFF. CDR3 nucleotides: TGTGCCAGCTCACCCACAGGGGCAACTAATGAAAAACTGTTTTTT.

The chain combines TRBV28 with TRBJ2-7; the D is unclear. This CDR3 is 14 amino acids long. Trimming stripped 7 bases from V and 3 bases from J, with 16 bases between. CDR1 and CDR2 from the germline V gene are MDHEN and SYDVKM. CDR3 DNA: TGTGCCAGCACCTCGCCAGTGCCAGACTACGAGCAGTACTTC. This gives the protein CASTSPVPDYEQYF. Filled out from reference TRBV28 and TRBJ2-7, the complete variable domain reads DVKVTQSSRYLVKRTGEKVFLECVQDMDHENMFWYRQDPGLGLRLIYFSYDVKMKEKGDIPEGYSVSREKKERFSLILESASTNQTSMYLCASTSPVPDYEQYFGPGTRLTVT.

The V and J genes are TRBV13 and TRBJ2-5; D perhaps matches TRBD1 (6 bases). The CDR3 spans 17 residues. V was clipped by 0 bases and J by 5 bases, with 19 bases between them. Germline-derived CDR1 and CDR2 are PRHDT and FYEKMQ (reference sequence). DNA of the CDR3: TGTGCCAGCAGCTTAGGGCCGAACAACAGGGCCGGGGAGACCCAGTACTTC. Translated: CASSLGPNNRAGETQYF.

This chain uses TRBV7-8 with TRBJ2-1; 13 bases line up with TRBD2. Germline CDR1 reads SGHVS; CDR2 reads FQNEAQ. The CDR3 is 17 amino acids. V was pared by 5 bases and J by 0 bases, with 4 bases of the junction left unmatched. The CDR3 region is CASSGRLAGGSYNEQFF. The CDR3 DNA reads TGTGCCAGCAGCGGACGACTAGCGGGGGGCTCCTACAATGAGCAGTTCTTC. Full variable domain (outside the CDR3, taken from reference TRBV7-8 and TRBJ2-1): GAGVSQSPRYKVAKRGQDVALRCDPISGHVSLFWYQQALGQGPEFLTYFQNEAQLDKSGLPSDRFFAERPEGSVSTLKIQRTQQEDSAVYLCASSGRLAGGSYNEQFFGPGTRLTVL.